This T cell receptor beta chain came from a study of T cell repertoires in cytomegalovirus infection. Study-wide context: Recently identified HLA-C-restricted and well-studied HLA-B-restricted CMV epitopes were used. Study outcomes and limitations: CMV-specific TCR beta clonotypes restricted by HLA-C dominated the ex vivo response. Cumulative frequency (of public TCR beta family members) identified carriers of CMV plus the relevant HLA.

V lost 0 bases, J lost 1 base, and 12 bases lay in between. CDR3 size: 16 residues. Germline assignment: CDR1 LGHNA and CDR2 YSLEER. TCRdb re-called the reads through MiXCR, storing one row per CDR3 protein. The sample carries 300,000 to 400,000 distinct CDR3 sequences, more than 20% recorded once. A remark on this clonotype: Its antigen remains unidentified.

This clonotype was obtained from a human donor in good health (CMV status not recorded). Some clones in this sample may be carry-over from other donors' samples. The source was cultured PBMCs, collected from culture after CMV antigen stimulation. J is TRBJ1-1 and V is TRBV4-3; TRBD1 is a possible D gene (5 bases). The CDR3 DNA follows: TGCGCCAGCAGCCAAGAGGTCGTGGGGCGGAACACTGAAGCTTTCTTT. Its translation: CASSQEVVGRNTEAFF.